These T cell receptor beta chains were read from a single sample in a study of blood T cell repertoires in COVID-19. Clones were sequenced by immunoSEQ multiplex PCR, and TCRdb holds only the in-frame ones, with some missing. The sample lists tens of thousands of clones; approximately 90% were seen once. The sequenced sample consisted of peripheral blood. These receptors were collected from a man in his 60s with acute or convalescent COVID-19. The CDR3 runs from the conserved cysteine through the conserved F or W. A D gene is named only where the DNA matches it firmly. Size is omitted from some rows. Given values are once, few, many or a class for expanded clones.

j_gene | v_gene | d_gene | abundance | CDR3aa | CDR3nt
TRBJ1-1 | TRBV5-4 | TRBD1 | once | CASSEGQLSMNTEAFF | TGTGCCAGCAGCGAGGGACAGCTATCTATGAACACTGAAGCTTTCTTT
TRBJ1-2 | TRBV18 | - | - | CASSPLDSGGGYTF | TGTGCCAGCTCACCCTTAGACTCGGGAGGTGGCTACACCTTC
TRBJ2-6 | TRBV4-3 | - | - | CASSQVSYREPSGANVLTF | TGCGCCAGCAGCCAAGTATCTTACAGGGAACCCTCTGGGGCCAACGTCCTGACTTTC
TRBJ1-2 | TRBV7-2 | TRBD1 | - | CASSSGGAQLVNYGYTF | TGTGCCAGCAGTTCAGGGGGCGCGCAGTTAGTTAACTATGGCTACACCTTC
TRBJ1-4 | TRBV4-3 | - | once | CASSQQGSKLFF | TGCGCCAGCAGCCAACAGGGCTCAAAACTGTTTTTT
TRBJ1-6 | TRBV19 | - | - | CASSIGANSPLHF | TGTGCCAGTAGTATAGGCGCCAATTCACCCCTCCACTTT
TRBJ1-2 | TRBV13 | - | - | CASSLGPRGGMTNYGYTF | TGTGCCAGCAGCTTAGGCCCGAGGGGAGGGATGACTAACTATGGCTACACCTTC
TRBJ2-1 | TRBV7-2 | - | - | CASSQINEQFF | TGTGCCAGCAGCCAAATCAATGAGCAGTTCTTC
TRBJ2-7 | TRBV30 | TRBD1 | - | CAQDRGSYEQYF | TGTGCCCAGGACAGGGGTTCCTACGAGCAGTACTTC
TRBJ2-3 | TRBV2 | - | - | CAITGATTDTQYF | TGTGCCATAACAGGTGCTACCACAGATACGCAGTATTTT
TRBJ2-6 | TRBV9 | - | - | CASSVVSRSGANVLTF | TGTGCCAGCAGCGTAGTATCTCGCTCTGGGGCCAACGTCCTGACTTTC
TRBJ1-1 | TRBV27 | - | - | CASSLRTNTEAFF | TGTGCCAGCAGTTTACGAACAAACACTGAAGCTTTCTTT
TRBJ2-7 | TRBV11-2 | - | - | CASSLGSGPTYEQYF | TGTGCCAGCAGCTTAGGTAGTGGGCCCACCTACGAGCAGTACTTC
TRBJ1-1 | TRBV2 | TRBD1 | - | CASRDDRGNTEAFF | TGTGCCAGCAGGGATGACAGGGGGAACACTGAAGCTTTCTTT